The rows below give T cell receptor beta chains drawn from one sample of a study of blood T cell repertoires in COVID-19. Profiling relied on immunoSEQ multiplex PCR, and the TCRdb table lists in-frame clones only, not all of them. The top ten hold about 3.5% of the sample, which has around 50,000 clones, around 90% seen once. Material: peripheral blood. The receptors derive from a human donor in a cohort sampled during active COVID-19. The CDR3 runs from the conserved cysteine through the conserved F or W. The D gene is left open where the match is weak. Clone size appears in some rows only: once, few, many, or a class for an expanded clone.

v_call,d_call,clone_size,j_call,cdr3_nt,cdr3_aa
TRBV7-2,TRBD2,once,TRBJ2-7,TGTGCCAGCAGCAACCGACTAGCGGGGGGTTTCTCCTACGAGCAGTACTTC,CASSNRLAGGFSYEQYF
TRBV28,.,.,TRBJ2-5,TGTGCCAGCAGTTTTTCCTACAGGGTGGTGGAAGAGACCCAGTACTTC,CASSFSYRVVEETQYF
TRBV5-1,TRBD2,.,TRBJ2-5,TGCGCCAGCAGCGGACTAGCGGGGCTACAAGAGACCCAGTACTTC,CASSGLAGLQETQYF
TRBV5-1,TRBD2,.,TRBJ2-7,TGCGCCAGCAGCCAAGAACTAGCGGGGACCCCCGAGCAGTACTTC,CASSQELAGTPEQYF
TRBV11-2,TRBD2,.,TRBJ2-3,TGTGCCAGCAGCCGCGCACCGGGATCGGGGGGAAGCACAGATACGCAGTATTTT,CASSRAPGSGGSTDTQYF
TRBV29-1,.,.,TRBJ2-3,TGCAGCGTTGCGGCCCTAGTCCTGGATACGCAGTATTTT,CSVAALVLDTQYF
TRBV30,.,.,TRBJ1-4,TGTGCCTGGAGTGTAGGCAGGGAAGCTGAAAAACTGTTTTTT,CAWSVGREAEKLFF
TRBV11-2,TRBD1,.,TRBJ1-6,TGTGCCAGCAGCTCCCGACAGGGGAATTCACCCCTCCACTTT,CASSSRQGNSPLHF
TRBV7-9,TRBD2,.,TRBJ2-3,TGTGCCAGCAGTTTGGGCGGGACTACTACCGGTGATACGCAGTATTTT,CASSLGGTTTGDTQYF
TRBV18,TRBD2,.,TRBJ2-2,TGTGCCAGCTCACCCTCCGGGACTAGCGGGGCTGCCGGGGAGCTGTTTTTT,CASSPSGTSGAAGELFF
TRBV9,TRBD2,.,TRBJ2-1,TGTGCCAGCAGCGTAGACCCCGCAGGGCGGGAGTTCTACAATGAGCAGTTCTTC,CASSVDPAGREFYNEQFF
TRBV5-6,.,.,TRBJ1-6,TGTGCCAGCAGCTTGGGGCAGAACTATAATTCACCCCTCCACTTT,CASSLGQNYNSPLHF
TRBV24-1,TRBD1,.,TRBJ1-1,TGTGCCAGAGGGGGCGTGGCCACTGAAGCTTTCTTT,CARGGVATEAFF
TRBV19,.,.,TRBJ1-1,TGTGCCAGTACCCGAATATCGACTCTAAACACTGAAGCTTTCTTT,CASTRISTLNTEAFF
TRBV4-1,TRBD2,few,TRBJ2-7,TGCGCCAGCAGCCAAGGGCCACCTAGCGGGTCGAGCTCCTACGAGCAGTACTTC,CASSQGPPSGSSSYEQYF
TRBV25-1,.,.,TRBJ2-1,TGTGCCAGCACGGGGGACTTCTCCAGTGAGCAGTTCTTC,CASTGDFSSEQFF
TRBV11-2,TRBD1,few,TRBJ1-6,TGTGCCAGCAGTCGGGACAGGGGTAATTCACCCCTCCACTTT,CASSRDRGNSPLHF
TRBV24-1,.,.,TRBJ2-3,TGTGCCACCCTCGACAGCGACACAGATACGCAGTATTTT,CATLDSDTDTQYF
TRBV13,.,few,TRBJ2-6,TGTGCCAGCAGCTCCGCGGGAACTGGGGCCAACGTCCTGACTTTC,CASSSAGTGANVLTF
TRBV7-2,.,few,TRBJ2-3,TGTGCCAGCAGCTACCGGGAACGCACAGATACGCAGTATTTT,CASSYRERTDTQYF
TRBV3-1/TRBV3-2,.,.,TRBJ2-3,TGTGCCAGCAGCCTTGACTTCCCAGATACGCAGTATTTT,CASSLDFPDTQYF
TRBV2,TRBD2,.,TRBJ2-5,TGTGCCAGCAGACGCGGGAGGACTCAAGAGACCCAGTACTTC,CASRRGRTQETQYF
TRBV15,.,few,TRBJ2-7,TGTGCCACCAGTAGGCCGGGTAGTAGGGAGCAGTACTTC,CATSRPGSREQYF
TRBV24-1,TRBD2,.,TRBJ2-3,TGTGCCACCAGTGATCCCGGGACTAGCGGGCGTACAGATACGCAGTATTTT,CATSDPGTSGRTDTQYF
TRBV10-3,TRBD1,few,TRBJ2-5,TGTGCCATCAGTGAGTCCACAGGGGCTGGTGAGACCCAGTACTTC,CAISESTGAGETQYF
TRBV19,.,.,TRBJ2-1,TGTGCCAGTAGTACCTTCCCCACGGACAATCACTACAATGAGCAGTTCTTC,CASSTFPTDNHYNEQFF
TRBV10-1,TRBD2,.,TRBJ2-1,TGCGCCAGCAGCCGGGAGGACCTATACAATGAGCAGTTCTTC,CASSREDLYNEQFF
TRBV4-2,.,.,TRBJ2-1,TGTGCCAGCAGCCAAGCCCCGGGGAGGAATGAGCAGTTCTTC,CASSQAPGRNEQFF
TRBV27,TRBD2,.,TRBJ2-7,TGTGCCAGCAGTACGTTAGCGGGGTTACCCTACGAGCAGTACTTC,CASSTLAGLPYEQYF
TRBV19,TRBD1,.,TRBJ1-2,TGTGCCAGTAATCCAGGAGGAGGGGGCGGGTATGGCTACACCTTC,CASNPGGGGGYGYTF
TRBV3-1/TRBV3-2,.,few,TRBJ1-5,TGTGCCAGCAGCCAAGCAGGGCAGCCCCAGCATTTT,CASSQAGQPQHF